These T cell receptor beta chains were read from a single sample in a study of T cells in Graves' hyperthyroidism and ophthalmopathy. Using its own MiXCR run on the multiplex PCR reads, TCRdb lists one record per CDR3 protein. This sample has 94,000 or so distinct CDR3 sequences; roughly half occur once, and the top ten carry 25% to 30%. The sequencing input was blood. The receptors here all came from a woman between 40 and 50 years old with Graves' hyperthyroidism. CDR3s include the opening cysteine and the closing phenylalanine or tryptophan.

V gene	J gene	CDR3 protein
TRBV29-1	TRBJ1-2	CSVEVGTGGFYGYTF
TRBV20-1	TRBJ1-2	CSATRVELGYTF
TRBV2	TRBJ2-5	CASSGGRGRQETQYF
TRBV7-9	TRBJ1-3	CASSPSIRSNSGNTIYF
TRBV15	TRBJ1-2	CATSRGQEPRGYTF
TRBV7-2	TRBJ1-6	CASSLGDRVGSPLHF
TRBV2	TRBJ1-4	CASSPTEGREKLFF
TRBV12-3/TRBV12-4	TRBJ1-2	CASSLRWGGYGYTF
TRBV6-5	TRBJ1-1	CASSYNPTANTEASF
TRBV2	TRBJ1-4	CASSHEKLFF
TRBV6-5	TRBJ2-7	CASSVQGEQYF
TRBV7-2	TRBJ2-7	CASSLARTSGRNEQYF
TRBV12-3/TRBV12-4	TRBJ1-2	CASSLSPQGLEGYTF
TRBV7-3	TRBJ2-2	CASRWGPNTGELFF
TRBV20-1	TRBJ2-3	CSVQGMGTDTQYF
TRBV29-1	TRBJ2-2	CSAKEGTGNTGELFF
TRBV20-1	TRBJ2-5	CSARVPGETQYF
TRBV20-1	TRBJ2-3	CSVSGGGTGSGTDTQYF
TRBV5-8	TRBJ2-5	CASSLVGDQETQYF
TRBV7-8	TRBJ2-7	CASSPQGGDSYEQYF
TRBV7-2	TRBJ1-1	CASSPRQSGTEAFF
TRBV15	TRBJ1-2	CATSRDRGARGYTF
TRBV5-6	TRBJ1-5	CASSLRGVGGRQPQHF
TRBV11-2	TRBJ1-1	CASSFRPTGARTEAFF
TRBV6-6	TRBJ2-7	CASFQQGDYEQYF
TRBV7-2	TRBJ2-3	CASSLGSTDTQYF
TRBV7-2	TRBJ2-5	CASSLGPSGQETQYF
TRBV12-3/TRBV12-4	TRBJ2-5	CASSPGQQETQYF
TRBV7-9	TRBJ1-5	CASSLFRVVTARNQPQHF
TRBV11-2	TRBJ1-1	CASSLGQGEAFF
TRBV20-1	TRBJ1-6	CSARDRQGYQPLHF
TRBV20-1	TRBJ1-2	CSARRAAVKYGYTF
TRBV29-1	TRBJ1-1	CSVQTWRLNTEAFF
TRBV7-9	TRBJ2-5	CASSGRGQETQYF
TRBV29-1	TRBJ1-3	CSARTGNTIYF
TRBV20-1	TRBJ2-5	CSARGGSGSETQYF
TRBV2	TRBJ2-3	CASSDIGAADTQYF
TRBV20-1	TRBJ2-5	CSARAGTGLAETQYF
TRBV29-1	TRBJ2-5	CSLDSQETQYF
TRBV2	TRBJ2-5	CASSMGHLQETQYF
TRBV15	TRBJ2-7	CATSRDRPTYEQYF
TRBV5-4	TRBJ1-2	CASSVDRGNKRNYGYTF
TRBV5-4	TRBJ1-5	CASSLGWEKRTVDQPQHF
TRBV25-1	TRBJ2-2	CASGRALRELFF
TRBV2	TRBJ2-2	CASYHHTGEPFF
TRBV10-2	TRBJ2-7	CASSPGTGGRDEQYF
TRBV29-1	TRBJ2-5	CSVTSGRETQYF
TRBV11-2	TRBJ1-2	CASSSGGGGNYGYTF
TRBV29-1	TRBJ1-4	CSVGAQLDEKLFF
TRBV28	TRBJ1-2	CASSLGGYLNYGYTF